Included here is one TCR beta chain sequence, with context. Germline V gene data show CDR1 as SQVTM and CDR2 as ANQGSEA. Trimming cost V 4 bases and J 4 bases; bases outside gene matches: 14. CDR3 length: 17 residues. Per the original methods: Reference gene primer amplification gave nucleated cell count estimates. Using immunoSEQ multiplex PCR, the repertoire was profiled, and TCRdb retains in-frame clones only, with some absent. Clone size and V and J calls were adopted from that table, with D and trimming inferred from the DNA. The table lists hundreds of thousands of clones, around 89% of them singletons. This sample is drawn from a study of blood T cell repertoires in COVID-19. The wider study: Spain, Italy and the United States supplied samples that represented acute and convalescent COVID-19. The cDNA or gDNA used as material had been derived from T cells, B-cell-depleted T cells, or PBMCs.

Sequencing input: PBMCs or T cells enriched from blood (not recorded which). The source is a woman between 18 and 30 years old with acute COVID-19. The chain couples TRBV29-1 to TRBJ2-2, with 8 bases that match TRBD2. The DNA of the CDR3 is TGCAGCGTTGGAGTTAAACGCCTAGCGGGTTCCACCGGGGAGCTGTTTTTT. It specifies CSVGVKRLAGSTGELFF.